This note documents a single TCR beta chain sequence. Its antigen is not yet known. No base qualities exist here, and no much larger clone lies one base off it. These data are taken from a study of blood T cell repertoires in COVID-19 (dated by TCRdb to the early 2020s). The study in broad terms: Samples from collaborators originated in the United States, Italy and Spain and spanned both the acute and convalescent phases of COVID-19. The prospective study material was composed of cDNA or gDNA derived from T cells, B-cell-depleted T cells, or PBMCs. The dataset comprised deeply sampled blood TCRbeta repertoires from subjects exposed to, actively infected with, or recovered from COVID-19. A freely available public database, intended as a resource for researchers studying the immune response to SARS-CoV-2, is where the repertoires were released. The samples were drawn from two sources: the first 160 participants of the ongoing ImmuneRACE study, and fewer than 1,500 subjects contributed by 6 global collaborators. Nearly every sample came with metadata listing a de-identified subject ID, COVID-19 status, age in years and sex. Where available, HLA class I and class II types were obtained from metadata supplied by the sample provider rather than from assay-based typing. Here is what the overall study found, with its caveats: The amount of clinical and demographic metadata varied by source and participant and was provided uncurated.

The immunoSEQ Assay, a bias-controlled multiplex PCR, was used to amplify TCRbeta CDR3 regions from genomic DNA. The study's own analysis went as follows. The number of nucleated cells in each sample was estimated by amplification of reference gene primers within the assay. To quantify the absolute abundance of each unique TCRbeta CDR3 rearrangement, sequence reads were collapsed and filtered. For each sample, productive Simpson clonality was calculated as the square root of Simpson's diversity index across productive rearrangements. Here the immuneACCESS table is served through TCRdb, limited to in-frame sequences with V and J called. Missing clones are a known gap in these copies; in checked studies unresolved V genes cover under half, and the rest lacks a known reason. V, J and clone size derive from that table, while D and trimming were established from the DNA sequence. Recorded for this sample are around 260,000 clones; approximately 85% of them occurred a single time. The ten most abundant clones make up 0.85% to 0.9% of the sample.

One collaborating source in Seattle enrolled patients while the patients were actively infected and followed the patients over time throughout the course of disease. Each collaborating institution followed its own protocols to collect whole blood in K2EDTA tubes. For TCRbeta analysis, collaborator samples were shipped as frozen whole blood, as isolated PBMCs, or as DNA extracted from either sample type. From cysteine to phenylalanine, the CDR3 is 14 amino acids long. Of all the DNA, just the CDR3 is kept, 42 bases in frame from base 1. Taken from the germline V gene (reference sequence), the CDR1 and CDR2 loops are SGHNT and YYREEE. V is reduced by 0 bases and J by 3 bases, leaving a spacing of 7 bases between them.

The specimen was peripheral blood. The TCR was taken from a human donor with COVID-19, enrolled during active disease. The donor label of this sample is uncertain. Recombination linked TRBV5-4 to TRBJ1-3, with TRBD1 perhaps the D gene, on 5 matching bases. For the CDR3, the sequence is CASSLAGGGNTIYF. The nucleotides read TGTGCCAGCAGCTTGGCCGGGGGTGGAAACACCATATATTTT.